The clone carrying this TCR beta chain showed up many times. This sample is part of a study of spatial heterogeneity in lung cancer. On each TCR cDNA molecule, a unique molecular identifier was present. Each CDR3 protein gets one entry after TCRdb re-called the 5' RACE reads with MiXCR. This sample carries tens of thousands of distinct CDR3 sequences, roughly a tenth of them seen once, and the ten largest clones take roughly 20%. The time point here: blood at routine non-recurrence follow-up after resection. Trimming removed 7 bases at V and 8 bases at J, with 17 bases between. The CDR3 consists of 12 residues. Looked up from germline, CDR1 is SQVTM and CDR2 is ANQGSEA.

This rearrangement joins TRBV29-1 to TRBJ1-1, with D possibly matching TRBD1 (6 bases). The sequencing used PBMCs, collected at follow-up. This sequence was found in a male donor with early-stage non-small cell lung cancer. The CDR3 loop is CSEMGNREEAFF. In DNA, the CDR3 is TGCAGCGAGATGGGGAACAGGGAGGAAGCTTTCTTT.